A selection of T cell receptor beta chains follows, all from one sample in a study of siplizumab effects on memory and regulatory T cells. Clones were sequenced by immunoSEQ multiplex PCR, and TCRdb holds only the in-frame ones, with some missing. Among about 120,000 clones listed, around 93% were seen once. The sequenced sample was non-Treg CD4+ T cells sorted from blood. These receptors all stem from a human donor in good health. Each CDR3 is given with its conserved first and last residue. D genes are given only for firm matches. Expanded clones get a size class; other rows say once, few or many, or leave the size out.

CAISESTRVYEQYF	TGTGCCATCAGTGAGTCGACTCGGGTCTACGAGCAGTACTTC	14	.	.	TRBJ2-7	TRBV10-3
CASSLKSDTEAFF	TGTGCCAGCAGCTTAAAGTCGGACACTGAAGCTTTCTTT	13	.	few	TRBJ1-1	TRBV7-3
CASSLGRYGYTF	TGTGCCAGCAGTTTGGGACGATATGGCTACACCTTC	12	.	.	TRBJ1-2	TRBV28
CASRSGRFYSPLHF	TGTGCCAGCAGGAGCGGGCGATTCTATTCACCCCTCCACTTT	14	.	.	TRBJ1-6	TRBV7-8
CASSLNRDRAFNYGYTF	TGTGCCAGTAGCCTAAACCGGGACAGGGCTTTTAACTATGGCTACACCTTC	17	TRBD1	.	TRBJ1-2	TRBV19
CASSSTGGNSPLHF	TGTGCCAGCAGTTCGACAGGGGGGAATTCACCCCTCCACTTT	14	TRBD1	.	TRBJ1-6	TRBV6-6
CASGLDRGTNEKLFF	TGTGCTAGTGGTTTGGACAGGGGAACTAATGAAAAACTGTTTTTT	15	TRBD1	.	TRBJ1-4	TRBV12-5
CASSLRGTTEAFF	TGTGCCAGCAGCTTGAGAGGGACCACTGAAGCTTTCTTT	13	.	.	TRBJ1-1	TRBV5-4
CASSYRQGSGYTF	TGTGCCAGCAGTTACCGACAGGGTTCAGGCTACACCTTC	13	TRBD1	.	TRBJ1-2	TRBV6-4
CASSLMGSGATEAFF	TGTGCCAGCAGCCTTATGGGGAGCGGTGCCACTGAAGCTTTCTTT	15	.	.	TRBJ1-1	TRBV7-3
CASSAPLAPGYTF	TGTGCCAGTAGTGCCCCCCTGGCCCCGGGCTACACCTTC	13	.	.	TRBJ1-2	TRBV19
CASTGRGGGYTF	TGTGCCAGCACCGGGCGGGGAGGTGGCTACACCTTC	12	.	once	TRBJ1-2	TRBV6-5
CASILGLTSTDTQYF	TGCGCCAGCATCCTCGGGCTGACTAGCACAGATACGCAGTATTTT	15	.	.	TRBJ2-3	TRBV5-1
CASSALNEQFF	TGTGCCAGCAGTGCTCTGAATGAGCAGTTCTTC	11	.	.	TRBJ2-1	TRBV6-1
CASSQTLWGTQYF	TGTGCCAGCAGCCAGACCCTTTGGGGTACGCAGTATTTT	13	.	.	TRBJ2-3	TRBV14
CASSETHRNTEAFF	TGCGCCAGCAGTGAGACCCACAGGAACACTGAAGCTTTCTTT	14	.	.	TRBJ1-1	TRBV10-2
CSVEVQGGEQYF	TGCAGCGTTGAAGTACAGGGTGGCGAGCAGTACTTC	12	.	.	TRBJ2-7	TRBV29-1
CASTRDSNQPQHF	TGTGCCAGCACCCGGGACAGCAATCAGCCCCAGCATTTT	13	.	.	TRBJ1-5	TRBV6-6
CASSLDIQETQYF	TGTGCCAGCTCACTGGACATCCAAGAGACCCAGTACTTC	13	.	.	TRBJ2-5	TRBV18
CASSFGIGVCGTNVLTF	TGCGCCAGCAGCTTTGGTATCGGTGTTTGTGGGACCAACGTCCTGACTTTC	17	.	.	TRBJ2-6	TRBV5-1
CASSVASIDTQYF	TGTGCCAGCAGCGTAGCATCAATCGATACGCAGTATTTT	13	.	.	TRBJ2-3	TRBV9
CASSFDGLNTEAFF	TGTGCCAGCAGCTTTGACGGGTTGAACACTGAAGCTTTCTTT	14	.	.	TRBJ1-1	TRBV5-6
CASSSSSGRLNTEAFF	TGTGCCAGTAGTTCTTCCTCAGGACGGCTGAACACTGAAGCTTTCTTT	16	.	once	TRBJ1-1	TRBV19
CASSFNRAGNTIYF	TGTGCCAGCAGCTTCAACAGGGCTGGAAACACCATATATTTT	14	.	.	TRBJ1-3	TRBV7-2
CASSPRGHFTDTQYF	TGTGCCAGCAGCCCTAGGGGTCATTTCACAGATACGCAGTATTTT	15	.	.	TRBJ2-3	TRBV7-2
CASSWGTDEQYF	TGTGCCAGCAGCTGGGGGACGGACGAGCAGTACTTC	12	.	.	TRBJ2-7	TRBV5-5
CASSPPVGGKRTEAFF	TGTGCCAGCTCACCACCGGTGGGGGGAAAGAGGACTGAAGCTTTCTTT	16	.	.	TRBJ1-1	TRBV18